Included here is one TCR beta chain sequence, with context. This sample was included in a study of technical replicates of blood from a few donors. The table came from immunoSEQ multiplex PCR; TCRdb's copy has only in-frame clones and leaves some out. The table has under 95,000 clones, just under 95% seen once. Germline-derived CDR1 and CDR2 are MNHEY and SMNVEV (reference sequence). V was trimmed by 4 bases and J by 3 bases, leaving 19 bases between them. The CDR3 sequence is 17 residues long. V is TRBV27 and J is TRBJ2-1; D not resolved. The TCR sequence derives from a human donor in good health. Sequencing was done on a sample of T cells isolated from PBMCs. The CDR3 coding sequence is TGTGCCAGCAGTTCCGACGGTTTGGGCGCTATCTACAATGAGCAGTTCTTC. Amino acids: CASSSDGLGAIYNEQFF.